These T cell receptor beta chains were read from a single sample in a study of shared clonotypes between healthy human individuals. Measured with immunoSEQ multiplex PCR; TCRdb has only the in-frame clones, and not every one. The table shows over 950,000 clones, with about 80% occurring only once. Sequencing was carried out using memory CD4+ T cells from PBMCs. The receptors here all came from a man between 18 and 29 years old in good health. Some clones in this sample may be carry-over from other donors' samples. CDR3s leave out the opening cysteine and the closing phenylalanine or tryptophan. A D gene is named only where the DNA matches it firmly.

D gene	V gene	J gene	CDR3 protein
TRBD1	TRBV28	TRBJ1-3	ASSTGTVTRNTIY
-	TRBV19	TRBJ1-2	ASTPGSTNYGYT
-	TRBV7-2	TRBJ1-3	ASSLEAGLVGNTIY
TRBD2	TRBV4-2	TRBJ2-7	ASSQEAAGTNSYEQY
-	TRBV19	TRBJ2-5	ASSIFYGETQY
TRBD1	TRBV5-1	TRBJ1-3	ASSLQGSSGNTIY
-	TRBV5-1	TRBJ2-7	ASSLAQGSSYEQY
-	TRBV6-5	TRBJ1-2	ASSSTTGPNYGYT
-	TRBV15	TRBJ2-2	ATSDGGTLF
-	TRBV18	TRBJ2-7	ASSRKSYEQY
-	TRBV7-6	TRBJ2-5	ASSQDRQETQY
-	TRBV28	TRBJ1-5	ASSRANQPQH
-	TRBV5-1	TRBJ2-3	ASSLDGADTQY
-	TRBV19	TRBJ1-5	AVGDYISISNQPQH
-	TRBV7-9	TRBJ2-5	ASSLVTPETQY
-	TRBV5-1	TRBJ1-2	ATRPGIASNYGYT
-	TRBV7-2	TRBJ1-2	ASSLSGGTYGYT
-	TRBV7-9	TRBJ2-5	ASSFGADQETQY
-	TRBV28	TRBJ1-2	ASSLVEGAGGYT
-	TRBV28	TRBJ2-6	ASSFMGGARSGANVLT
TRBD2	TRBV5-1	TRBJ2-3	ASSLGLAESTDTQY
-	TRBV19	TRBJ1-2	ASSRGPTYGYT
-	TRBV5-4	TRBJ2-5	AGGQNQETQY
TRBD1	TRBV28	TRBJ2-5	ASSLFGSKTAGQGAIGTQY
TRBD1	TRBV5-1	TRBJ2-2	ASTDRGPGELF
TRBD1	TRBV2	TRBJ1-1	ASRQGRSNTEAF
-	TRBV7-2	TRBJ2-3	ASSLEEAPRNPPDTQY
TRBD1	TRBV18	TRBJ1-2	ASSPGTGGNYGYT
TRBD1	TRBV2	TRBJ1-1	ASGTGGSNTEAF
TRBD1	TRBV5-4	TRBJ1-5	ASSSSTGTGVNQPQH
-	TRBV7-8	TRBJ2-4	ASSLASGNIQY
-	TRBV7-9	TRBJ1-2	ASSFSRDGHYGYT
-	TRBV2	TRBJ1-5	ASSGEGMQPQH
TRBD1	TRBV18	TRBJ1-2	ASSLDRKPDNYGYT
-	TRBV5-5	TRBJ2-7	ASSLGAGPSYEQY
-	TRBV5-4	TRBJ1-2	ASSLDGRNYGYT
-	TRBV29-1	TRBJ1-4	SAAGQSVGEKLF
-	TRBV7-2	TRBJ1-1	ASSPYDREAF
TRBD1	TRBV14	TRBJ2-7	ASSPRQGAYEQY
TRBD2	TRBV25-1	TRBJ2-5	ASSVLSGRQETQY